This T cell receptor (beta chain) is from a study of blood T cell repertoires in COVID-19. Per the authors' pipeline: The assay estimated nucleated cells by amplifying reference gene primers. TCRdb's table, derived via immunoSEQ multiplex PCR, lists solely in-frame clones and lacks some. V, J and clone size are those of that table, while D and trimming were read from the DNA. Of 410,000 or so clones in the sample, 75% to 90% were seen once. The CDR3 is made up of 14 amino acids. The germline V gene encodes CDR1 MDHEN and CDR2 SYDVKM. Trimming at V came to 5 bases and at J to 11 bases, leaving 10 bases not matched to a gene.

The TCR was taken from a woman aged 40 to 50 with COVID-19, enrolled during active disease. The V and J genes are TRBV28 and TRBJ1-1; the match to TRBD1 covers 11 bases. The source material was peripheral blood. This CDR3 is CASSPLGQGASAFF. CDR3 DNA: TGTGCCAGCAGTCCCCTCGGACAGGGGGCCAGTGCTTTCTTT.